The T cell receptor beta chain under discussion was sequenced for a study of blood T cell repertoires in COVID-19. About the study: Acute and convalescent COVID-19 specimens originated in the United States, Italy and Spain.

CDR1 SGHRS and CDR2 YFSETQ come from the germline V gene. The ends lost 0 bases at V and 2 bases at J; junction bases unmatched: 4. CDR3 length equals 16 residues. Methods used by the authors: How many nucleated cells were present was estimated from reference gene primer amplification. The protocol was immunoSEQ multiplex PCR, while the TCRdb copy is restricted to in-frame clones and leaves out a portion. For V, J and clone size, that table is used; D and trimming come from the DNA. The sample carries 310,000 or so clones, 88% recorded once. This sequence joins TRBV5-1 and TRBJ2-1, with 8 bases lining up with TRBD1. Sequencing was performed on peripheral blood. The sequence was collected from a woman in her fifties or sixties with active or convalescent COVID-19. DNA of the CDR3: TGCGCCAGCAGCTTGGGGACAGGGAACCCCTACAATGAGCAGTTCTTC. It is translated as CASSLGTGNPYNEQFF.